One sample yielded the 26 T cell receptor beta chains listed below, sequenced in a study of STAT5B mutations in CD4+ large granular lymphocyte leukemia. TCRdb's table, derived via immunoSEQ multiplex PCR, lists solely in-frame clones and lacks some. This sample has over 25,000 clones, with roughly 80% found just once. Sequencing was performed on CD4+ T cells from blood buffy coats. These receptors came from a human donor in good health.

The chain recombines TRBV6-1 with TRBJ2-7; 8 bases map to TRBD1. Germline CDR1 reads MNHNS; CDR2 reads SASEGT. The J segment lost 0 bases and the V segment lost 1 base, leaving 2 bases of the junction unmatched. The CDR3 consists of 15 residues. The CDR3 DNA reads TGTGCCAGCAGTGAAGGGACAGGGAGCTCCTACGAGCAGTACTTC. Translation: CASSEGTGSSYEQYF.

The chain couples TRBV2 to TRBJ1-2, with 7 bases that match TRBD1. V was clipped by 7 bases and J by 0 bases; unmatched bases: 8. The germline gives CDR1 SNHLY, CDR2 FYNNEI. The CDR3 contains 15 residues. For the CDR3, the DNA is TGTGCCAGCACGGGGACAGCCCAGGCTAACTATGGCTACACCTTC. As protein: CASTGTAQANYGYTF.

This clone was found once. V is TRBV19 and J is TRBJ1-5; 9 nucleotides agree with TRBD1. There are 16 residues in the CDR3. With 3 bases clipped from V and 7 bases from J, the junction kept 10 bases outside the gene matches. The germline V gene encodes CDR1 LNHDA and CDR2 SQIVND (reference sequence). For the CDR3, the DNA is TGTGCCAGTAGTATTCGGGGACAGGGATCACAACAGCCCCAGCATTTT. As protein: CASSIRGQGSQQPQHF.

The chain joins TRBV7-6 to TRBJ2-1; TRBD2 agrees at 8 bases. The CDR3 contains 15 residues. V was clipped by 3 bases and J by 4 bases; unmatched bases: 5. From germline, CDR1 is SGHVS and CDR2 FNYEAQ. CDR3 coding DNA: TGTGCCAGCAGCTTTCAAGCGGGGGTGTACAATGAGCAGTTCTTC. This gives the protein CASSFQAGVYNEQFF.

The chain is built from TRBV6-5 and TRBJ2-1, with unresolved D. The CDR3 runs 14 residues. V lost 2 bases and J 9 bases, leaving 14 bases between the germline ends. Germline V lookup: CDR1 MNHEY, CDR2 SVGAGI. The CDR3 sequence is CASSYAAEIGEQFF. DNA for the CDR3: TGTGCCAGCAGTTACGCGGCCGAGATTGGTGAGCAGTTCTTC.

V gene TRBV4-2 combines with J gene TRBJ1-5, with a possible D match to TRBD1 (5 bases). V was cut by 0 bases and J by 2 bases, with 11 bases left in between. The CDR3 sequence is 16 residues long. CDR1 is LGHNA, CDR2 YNFKEQ, per germline. As DNA, the CDR3 is TGTGCCAGCAGCCAAGATGTGGGCAGGGGCAATCAGCCCCAGCATTTT. The encoded protein is CASSQDVGRGNQPQHF.

This clone showed up just once. This chain links TRBV5-1 with TRBJ2-7; D is unclear. The CDR3 contains 15 residues. Trimming stripped 0 bases from V and 2 bases from J, with 12 bases between. Germline-derived CDR1 and CDR2 are SGHRS and YFSETQ. CDR3 amino acids: CASSLGQPVPYEQYF. The CDR3 DNA follows: TGCGCCAGCAGCTTGGGGCAGCCGGTACCCTACGAGCAGTACTTC.

This clone was seen only once. The chain employs TRBV5-1 and TRBJ2-7; no definite D call. The CDR3 consists of 16 residues. V shed 0 bases and J shed 2 bases, with 15 bases lying between them. CDR1 is SGHRS and CDR2 is YFSETQ in the germline V gene. The CDR3, as DNA: TGCGCCAGCAGCTTGGCTGGCGGATTCCCAACCTACGAGCAGTACTTC. Protein product: CASSLAGGFPTYEQYF. Variable domain in full (rest from reference TRBV5-1 and TRBJ2-7): KAGVTQTPRYLIKTRGQQVTLSCSPISGHRSVSWYQQTPGQGLQFLFEYFSETQRNKGNFPGRFSGRQFSNSRSEMNVSTLELGDSALYLCASSLAGGFPTYEQYFGPGTRLTVT.

The CDR3 is CACRVGAGTPSSYNSPLHF. CDR3 bases: TGTGCCTGCCGAGTGGGGGCAGGGACACCTAGCTCCTATAATTCACCCCTCCACTTT. The chain is built from TRBV30 and TRBJ1-6, with D perhaps TRBD1 (6 bases). Germline-derived CDR1 and CDR2 are GTSNPN and SVGIG (reference sequence). The CDR3 loop spans 19 amino acids. V lost 6 bases to trimming and J lost 0 bases, with 24 bases between them.

The rearrangement uses TRBV11-3 and TRBJ2-7; D ambiguous. Looked up from germline, CDR1 is SGHNT and CDR2 is YENEEA. The CDR3 covers 13 residues. The ends were cut back, 2 bases at V and 7 bases at J, with 12 bases in the middle. This CDR3 reads CASSLIGTREQYF. The CDR3 nucleotides are TGTGCCAGCAGCTTAATCGGCACCAGGGAGCAGTACTTC. The full variable domain, its missing parts supplied by reference TRBV11-3 and TRBJ2-7, is EAGVVQSPRYKIIEKKQPVAFWCNPISGHNTLYWYLQNLGQGPELLIRYENEEAVDDSQLPKDRFSAERLKGVDSTLKIQPAELGDSAVYLCASSLIGTREQYFGPGTRLTVT.

This clone was found once. The CDR3 DNA is TGTGCCAGCAGAGAGGACAGGGGGCGAGCTTTCTTT. Its translation is CASREDRGRAFF. The gene calls are TRBV2 and TRBJ1-1, with 11 bases fitting TRBD1. The V gene's germline CDR1 is SNHLY and CDR2 FYNNEI. The CDR3 is made up of 12 amino acids. Trimming took 6 bases from V and 10 from J; bases not matched to a gene: 4.

The chain joins TRBV11-2 to TRBJ2-5, with no clear D. Germline CDR1 SGHAT, CDR2 FQNNGV. Trimming pared 5 bases from V and 2 bases from J, leaving 3 bases between. The CDR3 totals 11 residues. The CDR3: CASSAQETQYF. The CDR3 region has the DNA TGTGCCAGCAGCGCTCAAGAGACCCAGTACTTC.

The rearrangement uses TRBV5-1 and TRBJ1-1, with 8 bases fitting TRBD1. The CDR3 is made up of 12 amino acids. V dropped 2 bases and J dropped 10; count of bases not matched to a gene: 4. From germline, CDR1 is SGHRS and CDR2 YFSETQ. The CDR3 DNA follows: TGCGCCAGCAGCTTCGGACAGGGCCCAGCTTTCTTT. Translated: CASSFGQGPAFF.

The J gene is TRBJ1-2, the V gene TRBV29-1; no definite D call. CDR3 size: 16 residues. V lost 5 bases and J 1 base, leaving 20 bases between the germline ends. The germline CDR1 and CDR2 sequences are SQVTM and ANQGSEA. CDR3: CSVPSQQLLGNYGYTF. The CDR3 DNA sequence: TGCAGCGTTCCCTCACAGCAGTTGCTTGGTAACTATGGCTACACCTTC.

In this sample, this clone turned up once. The chain links TRBV7-9 to TRBJ2-7; tentative D call: TRBD1 (6 bases). This CDR3 is 13 amino acids long. V was clipped by 5 bases and J by 6 bases, with 14 bases between them. Germline CDR1 is SEHNR and CDR2 is FQNEAQ (reference sequence). CDR3 residues: CASSLGGEREQYF. CDR3 nucleotide sequence: TGTGCCAGCAGCCTAGGGGGAGAACGCGAGCAGTACTTC.

The chain has TRBV30 and TRBJ1-6; D gene ambiguous. The CDR3 sequence is 14 residues long. V was clipped by 8 bases and J by 5 bases, with 16 bases between them. CDR1 and CDR2 (germline): GTSNPN, SVGIG (reference sequence). CDR3 nucleotide sequence: TGTGCCATAGGAGACCCTAGAAATAATTCACCCCTCCACTTT. Residues: CAIGDPRNNSPLHF.

The chain couples TRBV18 to TRBJ1-1; 7 bases are shared with TRBD1. The trim removed 0 bases at V and 1 base at J, leaving 20 bases unmatched. The CDR3 loop spans 21 amino acids. Germline V gene sequence: CDR1 KGHSH, CDR2 LQKENI. This chain's CDR3 is CASSPPASSIIGGARNTEAFF. The CDR3, as DNA: TGTGCCAGCTCACCACCGGCCAGTAGTATTATAGGGGGCGCACGGAACACTGAAGCTTTCTTT. Combining the CDR3 with reference TRBV18 and TRBJ1-1 gives the whole variable domain NAGVMQNPRHLVRRRGQEARLRCSPMKGHSHVYWYRQLPEEGLKFMVYLQKENIIDESGMPKERFSAEFPKEGPSILRIQQVVRGDSAAYFCASSPPASSIIGGARNTEAFFGQGTRLTVV.

The J gene is TRBJ2-1, the V gene TRBV30; unclear D gene. The CDR3 loop spans 14 amino acids. Germline V gene lookup returns CDR1 GTSNPN and CDR2 SVGIG (reference sequence). Trimming shortened V by 2 bases and J by 6 bases, and 14 bases separated the two germline ends. CDR3 coding DNA: TGTGCCTGGAGTACCTACGCTCCCCCCAATGAGCAGTTCTTC. Its protein is CAWSTYAPPNEQFF.

V is TRBV29-1 and J is TRBJ2-3, with D hard to call. Germline V gene lookup returns CDR1 SQVTM and CDR2 ANQGSEA. The V end lost 6 bases, the J end lost 5 bases, and 6 bases lay between the germline ends. This CDR3 spans 10 amino acids. This CDR3 is CSVGGDTQYF. As DNA, the CDR3 is TGCAGCGTGGGCGGAGATACGCAGTATTTT.

V and J are TRBV6-1 and TRBJ2-7, with D possibly matching TRBD2 (5 bases). The germline V and J ends were trimmed by 3 bases and 4 bases, with 7 bases remaining between them. The CDR3 contains 12 residues. CDR1 and CDR2 from the germline V gene are MNHNS and SASEGT. CDR3 DNA: TGTGCCAGCAGTGATCGGGGATACGAGCAGTACTTC. This translates into CASSDRGYEQYF.

The rearrangement links TRBV2 to TRBJ1-2; TRBD1 might be the D (6 bases). The CDR3 is 15 amino acids. Germline loops: CDR1 SNHLY, CDR2 FYNNEI. V was pared by 6 bases and J by 2 bases, with 16 bases between. The CDR3: CASSLTGFPNYGYTF. In DNA, the CDR3 is TGTGCCAGCAGCCTTACAGGGTTTCCAAACTATGGCTACACCTTC.

A few counts support this clone. The chain employs TRBV5-4 and TRBJ2-7, with a possible D match to TRBD2 (5 bases). Trimming took off 0 bases at V and 3 bases at J, with 10 bases between the two ends. Germline V gene sequence: CDR1 SGHNT, CDR2 YYREEE (reference sequence). The CDR3 has 14 amino acids. CDR3 nucleotide sequence: TGTGCCAGCAGCTTGGGTCTAGGGAGCTACGAGCAGTACTTC. It is translated as CASSLGLGSYEQYF.

The chain employs TRBV19 and TRBJ2-7; 8 positions match TRBD2. V trimming: 5 bases; J trimming: 3 bases; junction bases outside the gene matches: 6. CDR1 and CDR2 (germline): LNHDA, SQIVND (reference sequence). This CDR3 spans 14 amino acids. The CDR3 here is CASSDQAGVYEQYF. The CDR3 nucleotides read TGTGCCAGTAGTGACCAAGCGGGAGTCTACGAGCAGTACTTC.

A single count supports this clone. The rearrangement uses TRBV7-9 and TRBJ2-3; 8 bases are a match to TRBD1. This CDR3 has 15 amino acids. Germline V gene lookup returns CDR1 SEHNR and CDR2 FQNEAQ (reference sequence). V trimming: 1 base; J trimming: 4 bases; junction bases outside the gene matches: 4. The CDR3 nucleotides read TGTGCCAGCAGCTTAGTACCAGGGGGCTCAGATACGCAGTATTTT. It encodes CASSLVPGGSDTQYF.

V usage is TRBV23-1 and J usage is TRBJ2-1; no definite D call. TRBV23-1 carries the ORF label, with uncertain function. Trimming pared 2 bases from V and 7 bases from J, leaving 3 bases between. CDR3 size: 11 residues. DNA for the CDR3: TGCGCCAGCAGTCAACCAAATGAGCAGTTCTTC. It specifies CASSQPNEQFF.

The chain couples TRBV5-1 to TRBJ1-5, with no clear D. The length of the CDR3 is 15 residues. CDR1 is SGHRS, CDR2 YFSETQ, per germline. V was clipped by 0 bases and J by 2 bases, with 9 bases between them. CDR3: CASSLGDWGNQPQHF. In DNA form, the CDR3 reads TGCGCCAGCAGCTTGGGTGATTGGGGCAATCAGCCCCAGCATTTT. Full variable domain (outside the CDR3, taken from reference TRBV5-1 and TRBJ1-5): KAGVTQTPRYLIKTRGQQVTLSCSPISGHRSVSWYQQTPGQGLQFLFEYFSETQRNKGNFPGRFSGRQFSNSRSEMNVSTLELGDSALYLCASSLGDWGNQPQHFGDGTRLSIL.